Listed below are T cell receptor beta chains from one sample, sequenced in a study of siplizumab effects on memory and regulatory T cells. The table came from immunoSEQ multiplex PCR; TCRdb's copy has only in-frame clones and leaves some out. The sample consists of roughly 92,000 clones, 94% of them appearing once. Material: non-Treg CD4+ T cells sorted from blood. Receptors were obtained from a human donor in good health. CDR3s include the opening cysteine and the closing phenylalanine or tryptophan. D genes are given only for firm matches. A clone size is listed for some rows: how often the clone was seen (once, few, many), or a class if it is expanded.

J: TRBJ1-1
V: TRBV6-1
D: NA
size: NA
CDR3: CASSATTEANTEAFF
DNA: TGTGCCAGCAGTGCTACGACGGAGGCTAACACTGAAGCTTTCTTT

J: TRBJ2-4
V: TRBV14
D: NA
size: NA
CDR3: CASSQVSDSIAKNIQYF
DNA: TGTGCCAGCAGCCAAGTCTCTGACAGTATAGCCAAAAACATTCAGTACTTC

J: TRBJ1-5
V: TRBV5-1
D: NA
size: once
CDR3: CASSLDSSNQPQHF
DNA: TGCGCCAGCAGCTTGGATAGTTCCAATCAGCCCCAGCATTTT

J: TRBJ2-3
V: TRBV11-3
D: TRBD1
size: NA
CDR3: CASSFRGQGVADTQYF
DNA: TGTGCCAGCAGCTTCAGAGGACAGGGGGTGGCAGATACGCAGTATTTT

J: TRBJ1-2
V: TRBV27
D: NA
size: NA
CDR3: CASSLGGNYGYTF
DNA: TGTGCCAGCAGTTTGGGGGGGAACTATGGCTACACCTTC

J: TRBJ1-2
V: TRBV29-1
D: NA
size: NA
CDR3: CSFAGGGDYGYTF
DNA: TGCAGCTTCGCTGGGGGGGGAGACTATGGCTACACCTTC

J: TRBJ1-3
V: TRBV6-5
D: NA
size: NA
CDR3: CASSFGGNSGNTIYF
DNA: TGTGCCAGCAGTTTTGGCGGGAACTCTGGAAACACCATATATTTT

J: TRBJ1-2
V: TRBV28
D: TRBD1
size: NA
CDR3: CASSTTGGGHYGYTF
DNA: TGTGCCAGCAGCACGACAGGGGGCGGGCACTATGGCTACACCTTC

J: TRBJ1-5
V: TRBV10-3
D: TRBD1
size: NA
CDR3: CAISPGQGGQPQHF
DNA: TGTGCCATCAGTCCGGGACAGGGCGGTCAGCCCCAGCATTTT

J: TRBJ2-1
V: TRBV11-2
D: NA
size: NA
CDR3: CASSLSSGSYNEQFF
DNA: TGTGCCAGCAGCTTATCCTCCGGGTCCTACAATGAGCAGTTCTTC

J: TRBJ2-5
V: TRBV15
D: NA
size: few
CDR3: CATSRDQAETQYF
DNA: TGTGCCACCAGCAGAGATCAGGCGGAGACCCAGTACTTC

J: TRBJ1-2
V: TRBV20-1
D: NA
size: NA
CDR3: CSARDLYGYTF
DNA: TGCAGTGCTAGAGATCTCTATGGCTACACCTTC

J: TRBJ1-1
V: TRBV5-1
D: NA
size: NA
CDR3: CASSLAAEHTEAFF
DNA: TGCGCCAGCAGCTTGGCCGCGGAACACACTGAAGCTTTCTTT

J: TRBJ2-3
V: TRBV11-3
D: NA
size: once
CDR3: CASSSVVAPYTQYF
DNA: TGTGCCAGCAGCTCAGTGGTAGCGCCATATACGCAGTATTTT

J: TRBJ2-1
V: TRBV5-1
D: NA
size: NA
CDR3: CASSLRGESSYNEQFF
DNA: TGCGCCAGCAGCTTGAGGGGGGAGAGCTCCTACAATGAGCAGTTCTTC

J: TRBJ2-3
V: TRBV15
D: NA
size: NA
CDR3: CATSRDRTDTQYF
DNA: TGTGCCACCAGCAGAGATCGCACAGATACGCAGTATTTT

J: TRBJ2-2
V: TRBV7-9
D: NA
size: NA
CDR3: CASSGGRDTTGELFF
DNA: TGTGCCAGCTCTGGGGGGAGGGACACCACCGGGGAGCTGTTTTTT

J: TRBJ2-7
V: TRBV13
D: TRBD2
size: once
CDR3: CASSLGSGRGPYEQYF
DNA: TGTGCCAGCAGCTTAGGCTCCGGGAGGGGTCCCTACGAGCAGTACTTC

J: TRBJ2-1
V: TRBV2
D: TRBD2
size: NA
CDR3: CASRPRALGGGEQFF
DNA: TGTGCCAGCAGACCCCGGGCCCTGGGCGGGGGTGAGCAGTTCTTC

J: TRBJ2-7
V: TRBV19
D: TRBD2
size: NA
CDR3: CASSARLAGGNSYEQYF
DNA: TGTGCCAGTAGTGCACGACTAGCGGGGGGAAACTCCTACGAGCAGTACTTC

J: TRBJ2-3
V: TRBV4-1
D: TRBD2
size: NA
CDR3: CASSHPTSGGSDTQYF
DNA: TGCGCCAGCAGCCACCCGACTAGCGGGGGTTCGGATACGCAGTATTTT

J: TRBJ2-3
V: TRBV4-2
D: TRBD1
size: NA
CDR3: CASSQSDREDTQYF
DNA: TGTGCCAGCAGCCAATCCGACAGGGAGGATACGCAGTATTTT